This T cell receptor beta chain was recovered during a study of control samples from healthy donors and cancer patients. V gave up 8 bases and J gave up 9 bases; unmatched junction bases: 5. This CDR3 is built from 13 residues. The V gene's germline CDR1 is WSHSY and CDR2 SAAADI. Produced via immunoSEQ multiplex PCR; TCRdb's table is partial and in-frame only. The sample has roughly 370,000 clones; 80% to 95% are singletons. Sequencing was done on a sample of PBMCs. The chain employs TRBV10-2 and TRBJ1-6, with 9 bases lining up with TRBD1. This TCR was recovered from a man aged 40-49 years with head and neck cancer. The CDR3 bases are TGCGCCAGCGTGGGACAGGGCGGTTCACCCCTCCACTTT. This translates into CASVGQGGSPLHF.